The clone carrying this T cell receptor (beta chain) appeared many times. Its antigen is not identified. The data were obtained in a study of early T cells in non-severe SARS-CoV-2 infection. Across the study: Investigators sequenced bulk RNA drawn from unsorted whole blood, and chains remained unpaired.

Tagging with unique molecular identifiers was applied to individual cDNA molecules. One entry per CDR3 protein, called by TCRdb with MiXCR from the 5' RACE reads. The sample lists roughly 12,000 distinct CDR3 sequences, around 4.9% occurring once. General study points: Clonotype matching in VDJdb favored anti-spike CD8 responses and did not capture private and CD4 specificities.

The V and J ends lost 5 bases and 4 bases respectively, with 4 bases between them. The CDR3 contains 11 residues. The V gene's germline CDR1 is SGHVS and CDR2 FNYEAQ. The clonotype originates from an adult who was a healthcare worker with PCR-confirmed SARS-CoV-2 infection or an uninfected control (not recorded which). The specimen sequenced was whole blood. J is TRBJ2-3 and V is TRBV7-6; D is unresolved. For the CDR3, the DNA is TGTGCCAGCAGCCAAGCAGATACGCAGTATTTT. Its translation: CASSQADTQYF.